These 30 T cell receptor beta chains came from one sample sequenced in a study of preoperative IRX-2 immunotherapy in early breast cancer. As to treatment: preoperative locoregional IRX-2 cytokine immunotherapy. Assay: immunoSEQ multiplex PCR; the TCRdb copy retains only in-frame clones and omits some. The table has 30,000 to 35,000 clones, about 95% seen once. Sampling was conducted from a patient treated with IRX-2 immunotherapy. The receptors shown here come from a human donor with breast cancer.

This chain connects TRBV7-9 to TRBJ1-2, with 7 bases identical to TRBD1. V dropped 3 bases and J dropped 2; count of bases not matched to a gene: 3. The CDR3 totals 14 residues. The germline gives CDR1 SEHNR, CDR2 FQNEAQ (reference sequence). The CDR3 reads CASSLPTGNYGYTF. In DNA, the CDR3 is TGTGCCAGCAGCTTGCCGACAGGGAACTATGGCTACACCTTC.

The V call is TRBV5-6, the J call TRBJ2-5, with 8 bases lining up with TRBD2. The germline V gene encodes CDR1 SGHDT and CDR2 YYEEEE. This CDR3 is built from 15 residues. The V and J ends lost 3 bases and 5 bases, in that order; junction bases with no gene match: 9. As DNA, the CDR3 is TGTGCCAGCAGCTATATGGGACTAGGCGGCGAGACCCAGTACTTC. It is translated as CASSYMGLGGETQYF.

V usage is TRBV12-2 and J usage is TRBJ2-1; the tabulated D call, TRBD1, remains unverified against the DNA. TRBV12-2 is an annotated pseudogene. CDR3 length: 15 amino acids. DNA of the CDR3: TGTGCAAGGCTCCCCCCCGCACAGGGGGGAAATGAGCAGTTCTTC. Amino acids: CARLPPAQGGNEQFF.

This chain links TRBV13 with TRBJ1-4, with 7 bases identical to TRBD1. The CDR3 contains 14 residues. Trimming cost V 6 bases and J 8 bases; bases outside gene matches: 9. From germline, CDR1 is PRHDT and CDR2 FYEKMQ (reference sequence). CDR3 residues: CASSRRQGIEKLFF. In DNA, the CDR3 is TGTGCCAGCAGTCGAAGACAGGGAATCGAAAAACTGTTTTTT.

The chain uses TRBV7-9 and TRBJ1-2, with D uncertain. V gave up 4 bases and J gave up 4 bases, with 7 bases separating them. The CDR3 contains 12 residues. Germline CDR1 SEHNR, CDR2 FQNEAQ (reference sequence). CDR3 in amino acids: CASSSNTYGYTF. CDR3 bases: TGTGCCAGCAGCTCCAACACCTATGGCTACACCTTC.

V gene TRBV28 combines with J gene TRBJ2-7, with 7 positions matching TRBD1. CDR1 MDHEN and CDR2 SYDVKM come from the germline V gene. V trimming: 7 bases; J trimming: 2 bases; junction bases outside the gene matches: 5. The CDR3 is made up of 13 amino acids. The CDR3 sequence: CASTLRGPYEQYF. CDR3 bases: TGTGCCAGCACCCTTAGGGGGCCCTACGAGCAGTACTTC.

The chain uses TRBV19 and TRBJ1-5, with D unresolved. The CDR3 length is 15 residues. Germline CDR1 LNHDA, CDR2 SQIVND (reference sequence). The V and J ends lost 3 bases and 0 bases respectively, with 9 bases between them. This CDR3 reads CASSMEGHSNQPQHF. For the CDR3, the DNA is TGTGCCAGTAGTATGGAGGGTCATAGCAATCAGCCCCAGCATTTT.

The chain joins TRBV2 to TRBJ2-3, with TRBD2 identical over 7 bases. Germline CDR1 SNHLY, CDR2 FYNNEI. The CDR3 is made up of 14 amino acids. V trimming: 6 bases; J trimming: 6 bases; junction bases outside the gene matches: 9. CDR3 nucleotides: TGTGCCAGCAGCGGGAGGCTAGCGTCGGATACGCAGTATTTT. Protein: CASSGRLASDTQYF.

V gene TRBV7-9 combines with J gene TRBJ2-7; D is ambiguous. The CDR3 runs 14 residues. In germline, CDR1 is SEHNR, CDR2 FQNEAQ (reference sequence). V was trimmed by 2 bases and J by 7 bases, leaving 15 bases between them. The CDR3 protein is CASSLIAQAGEQYF. The CDR3 DNA reads as TGTGCCAGCAGCTTAATTGCTCAAGCTGGTGAGCAGTACTTC.

This chain uses TRBV7-9 with TRBJ2-5, with 8 positions matching TRBD2. V trimming: 0 bases; J trimming: 1 base; junction bases outside the gene matches: 7. The CDR3 extends over 17 amino acids. Germline lookup yields CDR1 SEHNR and CDR2 FQNEAQ (reference sequence). The CDR3 region has the DNA TGTGCCAGCAGCTTAGCGATTGGGACTAGGGCCCAAGAGACCCAGTACTTC. This sequence encodes CASSLAIGTRAQETQYF. Drawing the rest from reference TRBV7-9 and TRBJ2-5, the complete variable domain is DTGVSQNPRHKITKRGQNVTFRCDPISEHNRLYWYRQTLGQGPEFLTYFQNEAQLEKSRLLSDRFSAERPKGSFSTLEIQRTEQGDSAMYLCASSLAIGTRAQETQYFGPGTRLLVL.

The V call is TRBV5-5, the J call TRBJ2-2; TRBD2 aligns across 8 bases. CDR1 and CDR2 (germline): SGHKS, YYEKEE (reference sequence). The V segment lost 3 bases and the J segment 5 bases; nucleotides outside the gene matches: 6. This CDR3 has 15 amino acids. CDR3 region: CASSWSGSWTGELFF. Written as DNA, the CDR3 is TGTGCCAGCAGCTGGAGCGGGAGTTGGACCGGGGAGCTGTTTTTT.

CDR3 in DNA: TGTGCCAGCAGCTTAGGCCCCCCCATCTATTCTAGCGATCGGGAGACCCAGTACTTC. It is translated as CASSLGPPIYSSDRETQYF. The chain uses TRBV7-3 and TRBJ2-5; D is perhaps TRBD2 (6 bases). There are 19 residues in the CDR3. Per the germline V gene, CDR1 is SGHTA and CDR2 is FQGTGA. Trimming left V 2 bases short and J 5 bases short, with 27 bases between.

The chain is built from TRBV10-2 and TRBJ1-5, with D uncertain. The CDR3 contains 13 residues. Germline-derived CDR1 and CDR2 are WSHSY and SAAADI. The V gene lost 8 bases and the J gene lost 3 bases, with 11 bases spanning the gap. In DNA form, the CDR3 reads TGCGCCAGCCAAGGAGGATACAATCAGCCCCAGCATTTT. Its protein product is CASQGGYNQPQHF.

The V gene is TRBV2, the J gene TRBJ2-1; 13 bases are shared with TRBD2. Trimming removed 6 bases from V and 0 bases from J; junction bases left unmatched: 14. The germline CDR1 and CDR2 sequences are SNHLY and FYNNEI. This CDR3 has 20 amino acids. The CDR3, as DNA: TGTGCCAGCAGGGATCAGGGGACTAGCGGGATAAAACACTCCTACAATGAGCAGTTCTTC. Translating gives CASRDQGTSGIKHSYNEQFF. Combining the CDR3 with reference TRBV2 and TRBJ2-1 gives the whole variable domain EPEVTQTPSHQVTQMGQEVILRCVPISNHLYFYWYRQILGQKVEFLVSFYNNEISEKSEIFDDQFSVERPDGSNFTLKIRSTKLEDSAMYFCASRDQGTSGIKHSYNEQFFGPGTRLTVL.

The CDR3 coding sequence is TGTGCCAGCAGTTACGGTGGGGGGGCAGAGACCCAGTACTTC. Protein: CASSYGGGAETQYF. V usage is TRBV2 and J usage is TRBJ2-5, with D possibly TRBD2 on 7 matching bases. The germline gives CDR1 SNHLY, CDR2 FYNNEI. The CDR3 totals 14 residues. The V end was cut by 5 bases, the J end by 4 bases, with 14 bases between.

The chain uses TRBV29-1 and TRBJ2-6, with D maybe TRBD2 (6 bases). Trimming shortened V by 5 bases and J by 0 bases, and 14 bases separated the two germline ends. CDR1 is SQVTM and CDR2 is ANQGSEA in the germline V gene. CDR3 length: 16 residues. As DNA, the CDR3 is TGCAGCGTTACCTTAGCGGTCCGCTCTGGGGCCAACGTCCTGACTTTC. Protein product: CSVTLAVRSGANVLTF.

The chain links TRBV2 to TRBJ1-1; D call uncertain. Per the germline V gene, CDR1 is SNHLY and CDR2 is FYNNEI. Between the trimmed V and J ends, which lost 0 bases and 10 bases, there was a span of 6 bases. The CDR3 spans 11 residues. CDR3 loop: CASSEARPAFF. DNA for the CDR3: TGTGCCAGCAGTGAAGCGCGTCCAGCTTTCTTT.

This sequence joins TRBV5-4 and TRBJ2-5; TRBD2 might be the D (6 bases). Deletions cut 2 bases from V and 1 base from J, with 18 bases between. CDR1 is SGHNT, CDR2 YYREEE, per germline (reference sequence). This CDR3 has 17 residues. DNA of the CDR3: TGTGCCAGCAGCTTTGGGGGATTAGCGGACGTCCAAGAGACCCAGTACTTC. It codes for CASSFGGLADVQETQYF.

This clone came up once. The chain employs TRBV2 and TRBJ1-3; D gene uncertain. Germline V gene lookup returns CDR1 SNHLY and CDR2 FYNNEI. V was trimmed by 3 bases and J by 0 bases, leaving 15 bases between them. This CDR3 region has 17 residues. The CDR3 nucleotides read TGTGCCAGCAGTGACCTCCTCGGTCAGAGCTCTGGAAACACCATATATTTT. It specifies CASSDLLGQSSGNTIYF.

The chain is built from TRBV15 and TRBJ2-2; 14 bases line up with TRBD2. This CDR3 region has 14 residues. J gave up 6 bases and V 7 bases, and 1 base lay outside the gene matches. Germline lookup yields CDR1 LNHNV and CDR2 YYDKDF (reference sequence). The CDR3: CATKTSGGAGELFF. DNA for the CDR3: TGTGCCACCAAGACTAGCGGGGGGGCCGGGGAGCTGTTTTTT.

J is TRBJ2-2 and V is TRBV6-1; D perhaps matches TRBD2 (6 bases). Germline CDR1 reads MNHNS; CDR2 reads SASEGT. This CDR3 contains 14 residues. Trimming cost V 8 bases and J 4 bases, with 14 bases left between them. This chain's CDR3 is CASRPPGGTGELFF. CDR3 DNA sequence: TGTGCCAGCCGACCCCCCGGGGGCACCGGGGAGCTGTTTTTT.

Here the CDR3 reads CASSEGTVEAFF. CDR3 bases: TGCGCCAGCAGCGAAGGGACAGTTGAAGCTTTCTTT. The chain links TRBV5-1 to TRBJ1-1; 7 nucleotides agree with TRBD1. The CDR3 spans 12 residues. The ends lost 4 bases at V and 7 bases at J; junction bases unmatched: 4. Germline V lookup: CDR1 SGHRS, CDR2 YFSETQ.

This clone was picked up a small number of times. J is TRBJ1-3 and V is TRBV18; the D gene is possibly TRBD1 (5 bases). V was shortened by 2 bases and J by 0 bases, with 14 bases between the two germline ends. CDR1 is KGHSH, CDR2 LQKENI, per germline. This CDR3 comprises 17 residues. The CDR3 spells CASSPMGPGTSGNTIYF. CDR3 DNA sequence: TGTGCCAGCTCACCAATGGGGCCGGGGACCTCTGGAAACACCATATATTTT.

V usage is TRBV5-8 and J usage is TRBJ2-7, with 10 bases aligning to TRBD1. J gave up 6 bases and V 3 bases, and 6 bases lay outside the gene matches. Germline loops: CDR1 SGHTS, CDR2 YDEGEE. This CDR3 contains 14 residues. CDR3 DNA sequence: TGTGCCAGCAGCTGGACAGGGGGTTCCCTCGAGCAGTACTTC. This translates into CASSWTGGSLEQYF.

The chain employs TRBV11-2 and TRBJ1-1, with 11 bases identical to TRBD1. The length of the CDR3 is 18 residues. With V trimmed by 2 bases and J by 4 bases, 12 bases remained unmatched. Looked up from germline, CDR1 is SGHAT and CDR2 is FQNNGV. The CDR3 DNA reads TGTGCCAGCAGCTTATTCGTTACCGGGACAGGGGGTGGCACTGAAGCTTTCTTT. This encodes CASSLFVTGTGGGTEAFF.

The chain recombines TRBV9 with TRBJ2-3, with 11 bases aligning to TRBD2. The CDR3 spans 16 residues. Germline V gives CDR1 SGDLS, CDR2 YYNGEE. Unmatched junction bases numbered 7, after V lost 3 bases and J lost 4 bases. The CDR3 reads CASSAQPGLAADTQYF. CDR3 DNA sequence: TGTGCCAGCAGCGCCCAACCGGGACTAGCGGCAGATACGCAGTATTTT.

V is TRBV2 and J is TRBJ2-7, with D hard to call. CDR1 is SNHLY and CDR2 is FYNNEI in the germline V gene. Trimming removed 4 bases at V and 2 bases at J, with 12 bases between. The CDR3 is 14 residues long. CDR3 nucleotide sequence: TGTGCCAGCAGTGTCTCGAGCATGACCTACGAGCAGTACTTC. Its protein is CASSVSSMTYEQYF.

The chain employs TRBV18 and TRBJ1-5, with a weak D call TRBD1 (6 bases). The V end was cut by 5 bases, the J end by 1 base, with 15 bases between. The CDR3 is 16 residues long. Germline CDR1 reads KGHSH; CDR2 reads LQKENI. Here the CDR3 reads CASSARGKGSNQPQHF. The CDR3 DNA reads TGTGCCAGCTCAGCAAGGGGGAAGGGAAGCAATCAGCCCCAGCATTTT.

This chain connects TRBV11-2 to TRBJ2-1, with 9 bases aligning to TRBD2. Losses at the gene ends were 4 bases for V and 6 bases for J; bases not matched to a gene: 7. The CDR3 length is 15 residues. The germline CDR1 and CDR2 sequences are SGHAT and FQNNGV. CDR3 nucleotide sequence: TGTGCCAGCAGCTCCGGGACTAGCTCCGGCAATGAGCAGTTCTTC. The encoded protein is CASSSGTSSGNEQFF.

The rearrangement joins TRBV27 to TRBJ2-3; D is tentatively TRBD1 or TRBD2 (5 bases each). Trimming took off 1 base at V and 1 base at J, with 9 bases between the two ends. Germline lookup yields CDR1 MNHEY and CDR2 SMNVEV (reference sequence). CDR3 length: 15 residues. This CDR3 is CASSLWDQRTDTQYF. The CDR3 DNA reads as TGTGCCAGCAGTTTATGGGACCAACGCACAGATACGCAGTATTTT.